A selection of T cell receptor beta chains follows, all from one sample in a study of blood T cell repertoires in COVID-19. The protocol was immunoSEQ multiplex PCR, while the TCRdb copy is restricted to in-frame clones and leaves out a portion. The table includes 200,000 to 300,000 clones, more than 65% detected once. Sequenced sample: peripheral blood. Source of these receptors: a man aged 35-49 years who had recovered from COVID-19. Each CDR3 is given with its conserved first and last residue.

v_gene,CDR3aa
TRBV4-3,CASSQDWGGYEQYF
TRBV27,CASSQIQGANGTEAFF
TRBV27,CASSLFGGNGWETQYF
TRBV7-2,CASTPWAGSDTQYF
TRBV4-3,CASSQDVRSYTEAFF
TRBV6-2/TRBV6-3,CASSYKGLAGPNEQFF
TRBV2,CASSDPGQGERYTF
TRBV4-1,CASSGRTGNTEAFF
TRBV7-2,CASSLDGTSGGTDTQYF
TRBV5-5,CASSLFASLGGGYTF
TRBV29-1,CSVARGQETQYF
TRBV7-2,CASSLLAGKPDTQYF
TRBV4-1,CASSQVFQGAYGNTIYF
TRBV5-1,CASSLEATGSDGYTF
TRBV19,CASMAGPTTQPQHF
TRBV5-1,CASSPSVVSNTIYF
TRBV9,CASSVFLAGGSEQFF
TRBV7-9,CASSPRRLAGYEQYF
TRBV6-2/TRBV6-3,CASSPGLAESTDTQYF
TRBV7-6,CASSELGTSGFYEQYF
TRBV12-3/TRBV12-4,CASRAGGETQYF
TRBV3-1/TRBV3-2,CASSNRLAGVLDTQYF
TRBV5-8,CASWTGRNIQYF
TRBV3-1/TRBV3-2,CASSQDRVGGPSNEQFF
TRBV5-4,CASSANSQETQYF
TRBV5-6,CASSQGLAGITDTQYF
TRBV6-1,CASSEAVEWETRTSPGELFF
TRBV7-2,CASSLDRVLGQGYYEQYF
TRBV4-3,CASSQVPPGQTADTQYF
TRBV5-6,CASSRGLIGGYYNEQFF
TRBV7-2,CASSLAVGAQYF
TRBV11-3,CASSRGEAGANVLTF
TRBV10-1,CARGGHGRLEYF
TRBV2,CASSGDRDYTEAFF
TRBV6-6,CASSRQPMTGDYGYTF
TRBV2,CASSGEPGTTGNTIYF
TRBV5-1,CASSFGLQETQYF
TRBV5-5,CASSLGGQHEQFF
TRBV19,CASRDSRNTQYF
TRBV15,CATSGGLGVTGELFF
TRBV19,CASSVPGQGDEKLFF
TRBV7-2,CASSPFDRYYEQYF
TRBV7-8,CASSPRTLGPNYGYTF
TRBV6-1,CASSELSDYGYTF
TRBV6-5,CATTRDRGPDTQYF
TRBV7-2,CASSLVGQVNIQYF
TRBV9,CASSVDVSETQYF
TRBV27,CASSLWTSGGNEQFF
TRBV27,CASSASWGGLAKNIQYF
TRBV7-2,CASSLGARQLNTEAFF
TRBV30,CAWSVLPGAAYGYTF
TRBV5-1,CASSPGTGRGGELFF
TRBV27,CASSFRGTAGNSYNEQFF
TRBV5-1,CASSPQGSEAFF
TRBV3-1/TRBV3-2,CASSQGGSISYNEQFF
TRBV5-6,CASSLWGQGAPSNQPQHF
TRBV6-2/TRBV6-3,CASSFLLAGTDTQYF
TRBV21-1,CASSNPSGGAVTDTQYF
TRBV6-5,CASSPGTSVYEQYF